This paragraph reports one TCR beta chain. The sample belongs to a study of regulatory T cells in long-lasting Graves disease. The CDR3 runs to 13 residues. Trimming pared 3 bases from V and 6 bases from J, leaving 6 bases between. Germline V gene lookup returns CDR1 MNHNS and CDR2 SASEGT. Researchers made TCR beta libraries by using iRepertoire HTBI primers and running Arm-PCR on CDR3 regions. MiXCR was run by TCRdb on the multiplex PCR reads, yielding one entry per CDR3 protein. The table lists roughly 610,000 distinct CDR3 sequences, roughly 15% of them singletons. Time point in this sample: newly diagnosed GD, antithyroid drugs for less than 3 months. RNA from PBMCs was the source of the TCR library. In addition, the sample was reused for a study of T cells in Graves' hyperthyroidism and ophthalmopathy. That report notes: When ophthalmopathy did not progress within 18 months, Graves' hyperthyroidism was considered stable.

The chain is built from TRBV6-1 and TRBJ1-6; D is unclear. Sequences were derived from peripheral blood mononuclear cells (PBMCs), sampled at new diagnosis, from a patient treated with antithyroid drugs. This sequence was found in a woman in her twenties or thirties with Graves disease. The CDR3 is CASSEQVNSPLHF. CDR3 DNA sequence: TGTGCCAGCAGTGAGCAGGTTAATTCACCCCTCCACTTT.